Following are 5 T cell receptor beta chains from one sample sequenced in a study of T cells in tuberculosis. TCRdb's table, derived via immunoSEQ multiplex PCR, lists solely in-frame clones and lacks some. The sample includes 25,000 to 35,000 clones, about 90% of them seen just once. Material for sequencing was PBMCs. The origin of the receptors is a donor between 10 and 35 years old with latent tuberculosis or without tuberculosis infection.

The CDR3 region is CASSEWRKGAEEQYF. CDR3 nucleotides: TGTGCCAGCAGTGAATGGAGGAAGGGGGCAGAAGAGCAGTACTTC. This chain uses TRBV25-1 with TRBJ2-7, with TRBD1 matching over 7 bases. The J segment lost 7 bases and the V segment lost 1 base, leaving 10 bases of the junction unmatched. The germline CDR1 and CDR2 sequences are MGHDK and SYGVNS. The CDR3 is 15 residues long.

The chain is built from TRBV28 and TRBJ1-5, with a weak D call TRBD1 (5 bases). Germline V gene data show CDR1 as MDHEN and CDR2 as SYDVKM. With 7 bases removed from V and 3 bases from J, the gap between germline ends came to 19 bases. The CDR3 sequence is 16 residues long. The CDR3 is CASTPVVGRDNQPQHF. The CDR3 DNA sequence: TGTGCCAGCACCCCCGTAGTGGGGCGCGACAATCAGCCCCAGCATTTT.

The chain carries TRBV5-1 and TRBJ1-2; possibly TRBD1 for D (6 bases). The V gene lost 2 bases and the J gene lost 2 bases, with 13 bases spanning the gap. The germline CDR1 and CDR2 sequences are SGHRS and YFSETQ. This CDR3 is built from 15 residues. The CDR3 reads CASSFRTASNYGYTF. The CDR3 DNA sequence: TGCGCCAGCAGCTTCCGGACAGCTTCGAACTATGGCTACACCTTC.

This chain uses TRBV28 with TRBJ2-5, with 9 bases matching TRBD2. V lost 6 bases to trimming and J lost 2 bases; unmatched junction nucleotides: 4. The V gene's germline CDR1 is MDHEN and CDR2 SYDVKM. The length of the CDR3 is 14 residues. CDR3 protein: CASRVSGGQETQYF. The CDR3 region has the DNA TGTGCCAGCAGAGTGAGCGGGGGGCAAGAGACCCAGTACTTC.

The V gene is TRBV21-1, the J gene TRBJ1-6; the table assigns TRBD1, which was not confirmed against the DNA. TRBV21-1 represents a pseudogene. There are 15 residues in the CDR3. The CDR3 loop is CASSTGGRDNSPLHF. For the CDR3, the DNA is TGTGCCAGCAGCACAGGGGGACGTGATAATTCACCCCTCCACTTT.